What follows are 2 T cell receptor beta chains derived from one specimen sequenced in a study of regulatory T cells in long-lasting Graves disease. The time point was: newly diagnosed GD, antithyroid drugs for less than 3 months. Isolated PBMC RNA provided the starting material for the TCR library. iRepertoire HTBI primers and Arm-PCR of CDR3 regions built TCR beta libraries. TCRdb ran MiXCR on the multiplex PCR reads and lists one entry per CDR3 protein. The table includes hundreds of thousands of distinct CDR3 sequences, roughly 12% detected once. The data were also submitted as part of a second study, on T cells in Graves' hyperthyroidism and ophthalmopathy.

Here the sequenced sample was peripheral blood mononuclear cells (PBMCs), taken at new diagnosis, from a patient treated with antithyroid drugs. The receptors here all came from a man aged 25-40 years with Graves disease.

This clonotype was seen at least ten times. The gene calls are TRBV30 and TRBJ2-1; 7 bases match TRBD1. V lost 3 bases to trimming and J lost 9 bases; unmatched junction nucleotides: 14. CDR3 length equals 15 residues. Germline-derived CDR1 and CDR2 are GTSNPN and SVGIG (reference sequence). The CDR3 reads CAWRARRQGPGEQFF. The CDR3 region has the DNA TGTGCCTGGAGGGCTAGGAGACAGGGCCCTGGTGAGCAGTTCTTC.

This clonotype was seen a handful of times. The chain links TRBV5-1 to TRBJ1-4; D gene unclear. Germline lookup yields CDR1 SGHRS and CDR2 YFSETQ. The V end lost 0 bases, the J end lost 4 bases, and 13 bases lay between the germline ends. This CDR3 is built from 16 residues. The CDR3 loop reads CASSLVTSRINEKLFF. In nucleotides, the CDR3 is TGCGCCAGCAGCTTGGTAACGAGTCGTATTAATGAAAAACTGTTTTTT.